One T cell receptor beta chain is described in this entry. What it binds is not known. This record comes from a study of human CD8 memory T cell subsets. General observations from the study: Similar levels of high diversity, measured as normalized Shannon-Wiener diversity, were found in stem-like memory and precursor exhausted T cells, which was not the case for effector memory cells.

Making the TCR beta libraries relied on UMI-labeled 5' RACE. TCRdb reprocessed the 5' RACE reads and stores each CDR3 protein as one record, lacking DNA. The ten top clones account for about 5%, within a sample of fewer than 20,000 distinct CDR3 sequences. This CDR3 spans 17 amino acids. Per germline, CDR1 MGHRA and CDR2 YSYEKL. Sample: CD8+ T cells from PBMCs. The chain joins TRBV4-1 to TRBJ2-1; no DNA is available, so the TRBD2 call from TCRdb remains unchecked. This sequence originates from a human donor in good health. CDR3: CASSQPSERGGLDEQFF.